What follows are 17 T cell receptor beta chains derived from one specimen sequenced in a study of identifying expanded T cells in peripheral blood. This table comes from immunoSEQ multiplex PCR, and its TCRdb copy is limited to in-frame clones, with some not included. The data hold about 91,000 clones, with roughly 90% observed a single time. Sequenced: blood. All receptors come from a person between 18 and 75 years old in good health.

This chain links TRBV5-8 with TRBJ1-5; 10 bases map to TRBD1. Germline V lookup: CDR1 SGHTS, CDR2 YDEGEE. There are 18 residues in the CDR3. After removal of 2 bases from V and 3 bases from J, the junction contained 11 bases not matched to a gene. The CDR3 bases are TGTGCCAGCAGCTTTGTTTTACTGGGACAGGGGTACAATCAGCCCCAGCATTTT. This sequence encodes CASSFVLLGQGYNQPQHF.

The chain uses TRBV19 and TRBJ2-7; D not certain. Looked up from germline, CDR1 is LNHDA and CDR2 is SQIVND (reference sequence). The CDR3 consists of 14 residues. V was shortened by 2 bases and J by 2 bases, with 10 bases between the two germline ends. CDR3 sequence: CASSISSKAYEQYF. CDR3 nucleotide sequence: TGTGCCAGTAGTATATCTAGTAAGGCCTACGAGCAGTACTTC.

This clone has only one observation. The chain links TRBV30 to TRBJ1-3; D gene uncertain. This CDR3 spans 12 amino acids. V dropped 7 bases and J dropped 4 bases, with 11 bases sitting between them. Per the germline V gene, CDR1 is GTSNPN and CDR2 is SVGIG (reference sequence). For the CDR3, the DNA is TGTGCCTCCCACCCCGGAGGAAACACCATATATTTT. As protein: CASHPGGNTIYF.

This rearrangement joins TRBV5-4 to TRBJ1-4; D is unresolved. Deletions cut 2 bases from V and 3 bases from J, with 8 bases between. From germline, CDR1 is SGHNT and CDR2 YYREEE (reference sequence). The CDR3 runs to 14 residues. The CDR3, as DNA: TGTGCCAGCAGCTTCGAAGACCCTAATGAAAAACTGTTTTTT. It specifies CASSFEDPNEKLFF. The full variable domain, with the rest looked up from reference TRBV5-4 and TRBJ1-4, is ETGVTQSPTHLIKTRGQQVTLRCSSQSGHNTVSWYQQALGQGPQFIFQYYREEENGRGNFPPRFSGLQFPNYSSELNVNALELDDSALYLCASSFEDPNEKLFFGSGTQLSVL.

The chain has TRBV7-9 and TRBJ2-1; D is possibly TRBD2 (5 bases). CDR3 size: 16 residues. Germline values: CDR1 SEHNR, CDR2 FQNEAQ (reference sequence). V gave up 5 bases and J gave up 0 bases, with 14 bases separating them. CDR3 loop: CASSARAVGSYNEQFF. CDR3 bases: TGTGCCAGCAGCGCCCGAGCGGTAGGCTCCTACAATGAGCAGTTCTTC.

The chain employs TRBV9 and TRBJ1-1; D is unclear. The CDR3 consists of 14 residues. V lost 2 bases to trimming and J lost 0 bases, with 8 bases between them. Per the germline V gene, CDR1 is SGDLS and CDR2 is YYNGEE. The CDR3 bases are TGTGCCAGCAGCGTCGGGAGCATGAACACTGAAGCTTTCTTT. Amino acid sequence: CASSVGSMNTEAFF.

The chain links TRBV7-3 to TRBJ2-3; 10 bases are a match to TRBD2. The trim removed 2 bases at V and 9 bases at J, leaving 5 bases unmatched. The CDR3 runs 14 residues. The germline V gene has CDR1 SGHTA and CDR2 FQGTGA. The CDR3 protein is CASSLHTSGETQYF. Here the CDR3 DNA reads TGTGCCAGCAGCTTACATACTAGCGGGGAGACGCAGTATTTT.

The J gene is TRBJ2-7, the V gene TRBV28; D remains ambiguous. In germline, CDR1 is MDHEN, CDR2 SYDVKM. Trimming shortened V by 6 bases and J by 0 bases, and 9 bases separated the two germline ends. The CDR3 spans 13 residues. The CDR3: CASRKTHSYEQYF. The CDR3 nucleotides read TGTGCCAGCAGGAAGACACACTCCTACGAGCAGTACTTC.

CDR3 sequence: CASSYQPDRYEQYF. In nucleotides, the CDR3 is TGTGCCAGCAGTTACCAACCGGACAGGTACGAGCAGTACTTC. V usage is TRBV6-6 and J usage is TRBJ2-7; the match to TRBD1 covers 7 bases. V dropped 2 bases and J dropped 4; count of bases not matched to a gene: 5. CDR1 is MNHNY, CDR2 SVGAGI, per germline (reference sequence). The CDR3 spans 14 residues.

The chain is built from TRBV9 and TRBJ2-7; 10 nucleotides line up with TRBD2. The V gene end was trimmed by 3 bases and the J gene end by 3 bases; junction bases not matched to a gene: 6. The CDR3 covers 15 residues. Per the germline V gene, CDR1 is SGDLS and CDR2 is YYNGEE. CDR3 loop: CASSAGTSVIYEQYF. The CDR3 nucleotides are TGTGCCAGCAGCGCGGGGACTAGCGTAATCTACGAGCAGTACTTC.

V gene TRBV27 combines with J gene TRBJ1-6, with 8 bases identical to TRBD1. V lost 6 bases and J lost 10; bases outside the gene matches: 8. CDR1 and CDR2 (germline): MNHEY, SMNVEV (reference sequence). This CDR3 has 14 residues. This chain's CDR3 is CASRPRTGNSPLHF. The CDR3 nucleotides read TGTGCCAGCAGACCCCGGACAGGGAACTCACCCCTCCACTTT.

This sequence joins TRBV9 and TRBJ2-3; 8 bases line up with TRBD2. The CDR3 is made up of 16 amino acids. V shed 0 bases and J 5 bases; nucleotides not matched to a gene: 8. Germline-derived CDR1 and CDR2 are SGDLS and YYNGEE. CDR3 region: CASSVATGLAVDTQYF. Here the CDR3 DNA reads TGTGCCAGCAGCGTAGCTACCGGACTAGCTGTAGATACGCAGTATTTT. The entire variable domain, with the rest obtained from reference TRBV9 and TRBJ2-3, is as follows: DSGVTQTPKHLITATGQRVTLRCSPRSGDLSVYWYQQSLDQGLQFLIQYYNGEERAKGNILERFSAQQFPDLHSELNLSSLELGDSALYFCASSVATGLAVDTQYFGPGTRLTVL.

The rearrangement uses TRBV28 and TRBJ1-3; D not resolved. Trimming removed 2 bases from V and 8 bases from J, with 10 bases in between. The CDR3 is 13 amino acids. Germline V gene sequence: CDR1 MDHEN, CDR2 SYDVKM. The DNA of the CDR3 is TGTGCCAGCAGTTTAGCCCGCTACGACACCATATATTTT. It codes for CASSLARYDTIYF.

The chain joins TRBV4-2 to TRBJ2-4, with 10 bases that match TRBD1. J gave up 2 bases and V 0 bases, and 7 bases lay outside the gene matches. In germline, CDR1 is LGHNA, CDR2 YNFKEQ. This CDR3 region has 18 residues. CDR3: CASSQDPTGGASKNIQYF. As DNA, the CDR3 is TGTGCCAGCAGCCAAGACCCGACAGGGGGCGCCTCCAAAAACATTCAGTACTTC.

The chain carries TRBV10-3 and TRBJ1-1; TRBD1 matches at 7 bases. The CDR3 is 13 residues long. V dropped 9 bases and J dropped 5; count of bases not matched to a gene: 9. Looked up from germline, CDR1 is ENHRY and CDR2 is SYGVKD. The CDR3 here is CAIHRGRGTEAFF. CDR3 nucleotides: TGTGCCATACACAGGGGCAGAGGAACTGAAGCTTTCTTT.

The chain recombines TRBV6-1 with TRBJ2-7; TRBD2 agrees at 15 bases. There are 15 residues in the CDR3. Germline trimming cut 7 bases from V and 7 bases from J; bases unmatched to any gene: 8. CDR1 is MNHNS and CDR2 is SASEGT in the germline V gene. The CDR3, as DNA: TGTGCCAGCACCGGACTAGCGGGAGGGCCAGGGGAGCAGTACTTC. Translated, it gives CASTGLAGGPGEQYF.

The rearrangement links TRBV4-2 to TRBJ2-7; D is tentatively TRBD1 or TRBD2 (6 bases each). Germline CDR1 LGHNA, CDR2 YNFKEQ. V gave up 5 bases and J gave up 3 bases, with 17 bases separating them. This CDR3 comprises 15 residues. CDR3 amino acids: CASSLEGGLLYEQYF. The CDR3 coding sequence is TGTGCCAGCAGCTTGGAGGGGGGTCTACTCTACGAGCAGTACTTC.